The present entry profiles one T cell receptor beta chain with its context. Its antigen is not identified. This entry belongs to a study of tumor-infiltrating lymphocytes in localized non-small cell lung cancer. Study summary: From each patient, both tumor and uninvolved lung, non-adjacent to tumor, were sampled. Study-level results: Not all patients were TCR sequenced, owing to tissue quantity. No link was found between tumor T-cell fraction and recurrence-free survival.

V gave up 6 bases and J gave up 1 base, with 12 bases separating them. CDR1 and CDR2 from the germline V gene are SNHLY and FYNNEI. The CDR3 runs 15 residues. Libraries were prepared by immunoSEQ multiplex PCR; TCRdb keeps only in-frame clonotypes and omits some of them. The sample has approximately 12,000 clones; 70% to 80% are singletons. The chain is built from TRBV2 and TRBJ2-2; possibly TRBD2 for D (6 bases). Sequences were obtained from lung tumor tissue. The receptor was derived from a human donor with non-small cell lung cancer. The CDR3 reads CASRRDGGNTGELFF. The DNA of the CDR3 is TGTGCCAGCAGACGAGACGGGGGGAACACCGGGGAGCTGTTTTTT.